The rows below give T cell receptor beta chains drawn from one sample of a study of blood T cell repertoires in COVID-19. Method: immunoSEQ multiplex PCR; TCRdb's copy keeps in-frame clones and lacks some. The table shows some 150,000 clones, with 65% to 85% occurring only once. Sequenced sample: peripheral blood. Receptors were obtained from a human donor in a cohort sampled during active COVID-19. Each CDR3 is given with its conserved first and last residue. Each record gives: CDR3 DNA, CDR3 protein, CDR3 length, clone size, V gene, J gene, D gene. A D gene is named only where the DNA matches it firmly. A clone size is listed for some rows: how often the clone was seen (once, few, many), or a class if it is expanded.

TGTGCCAGCAGCCAAGTCTTTCCCTCTCTCGATGGCTACACCTTC	CASSQVFPSLDGYTF	15	NA	TRBV3-1/TRBV3-2	TRBJ1-2	NA
TGTGCCAGCAGCTCCCGACAGACAGATACGCAGTATTTT	CASSSRQTDTQYF	13	NA	TRBV11-2	TRBJ2-3	NA
TGTGCCAGAAGCTTACCGGGACAGGGTAAATATCAGCCCCAGCATTTT	CARSLPGQGKYQPQHF	16	NA	TRBV5-3	TRBJ1-5	TRBD1
TGTGCCAGCAGCCCGACAGCTCCCGGCTACGAGCAGTACTTC	CASSPTAPGYEQYF	14	NA	TRBV6-2/TRBV6-3	TRBJ2-7	NA
TGTGCCAGCAGGCGGACAGGGGGCGGAGCTTTCTTT	CASRRTGGGAFF	12	NA	TRBV6-5	TRBJ1-1	TRBD1
TGTGCCAGCAGCCTCCCGGGACAGGTTGCCAGTTGGCAGTTCTTC	CASSLPGQVASWQFF	15	NA	TRBV7-2	TRBJ2-1	TRBD1
TGTGCCAGCAGCTTAAAGAACAGCCACACTGAAGCTTTCTTT	CASSLKNSHTEAFF	14	NA	TRBV7-2	TRBJ1-1	NA
TGCGCCAGCAGCTTGGCGACACTCAGGGAAGAGACCCAGTACTTC	CASSLATLREETQYF	15	NA	TRBV5-1	TRBJ2-5	NA
TGCGCCAGCAGCTTGTTGGACAGGGGGAGTAGTGGCTACACCTTC	CASSLLDRGSSGYTF	15	NA	TRBV5-1	TRBJ1-2	TRBD1
TGTGCCAGCAGCCCCCTCCCGGTCACTTCGAATGAGCAGTTCTTC	CASSPLPVTSNEQFF	15	NA	TRBV9	TRBJ2-1	NA
TGTGCCAGCAGTTTAATCGGTGAGGTGGGTGGCTACACCTTC	CASSLIGEVGGYTF	14	NA	TRBV28	TRBJ1-2	NA
TGTGCCAGCAGCCGGACAGGGGGAAGTGGAAACACCATATATTTT	CASSRTGGSGNTIYF	15	NA	TRBV9	TRBJ1-3	TRBD1
TGTGCCAGCAGCTTCCCCGGGGTGCAGCCCCAGCATTTT	CASSFPGVQPQHF	13	NA	TRBV7-2	TRBJ1-5	NA
TGTGCCAGCAAGGTCTCTGGACTCGGCAATCAGCCCCAGCATTTT	CASKVSGLGNQPQHF	15	NA	TRBV2	TRBJ1-5	NA
TGTGCCAGCAGTTACTCGGCCGGGTACTATGGCTACACCTTC	CASSYSAGYYGYTF	14	NA	TRBV6-5	TRBJ1-2	NA
TGTGCCAGCAGTGATCCCGGCAATGAGCAGTTCTTC	CASSDPGNEQFF	12	NA	TRBV6-1	TRBJ2-1	NA
TGTGCCAGTAGTATCGGCAGGGGATCCCCTAGCATGAACACTGAAGCTTTCTTT	CASSIGRGSPSMNTEAFF	18	NA	TRBV19	TRBJ1-1	NA
TGTGCCAGCAGCACGACAGGGGGAGGTGCAGATACGCAGTATTTT	CASSTTGGGADTQYF	15	NA	TRBV7-3	TRBJ2-3	TRBD1
TGTGCCAGCAGCGTTAGGGAGTCCTACGAGCAGTACTTC	CASSVRESYEQYF	13	NA	TRBV9	TRBJ2-7	NA
TGCAGTGCTAGTTCACAGGGGAGCTCCTACGAGCAGTACTTC	CSASSQGSSYEQYF	14	NA	TRBV20-1	TRBJ2-7	TRBD1
TGTGCCAGCAGCCAAGAGACAGGGAGCTATGGCTACACCTTC	CASSQETGSYGYTF	14	NA	TRBV3-1/TRBV3-2	TRBJ1-2	TRBD1
TGTGCCAGCAGACAACTAGCGGGGTTAACCGGGGAGCTGTTTTTT	CASRQLAGLTGELFF	15	NA	TRBV2	TRBJ2-2	TRBD2
TGCGCCAGCAGCTCCTCTAGCGGGGGGCAACACCAAGAGACCCAGTACTTC	CASSSSSGGQHQETQYF	17	NA	TRBV5-1	TRBJ2-5	TRBD2
TGTGCCAGCAGCTGGAGGGGCCGGGGGGAGACCCAGTACTTC	CASSWRGRGETQYF	14	NA	TRBV11-2	TRBJ2-5	NA
TGTGCCAGCAGCTTAGCTCTGGCAGGGGATGCGTCAGCCCTCCACTTT	CASSLALAGDASALHF	16	NA	TRBV7-9	TRBJ1-6	NA
TGTGCCAGCACTAGATACAGGGAGCGGTACTTC	CASTRYRERYF	11	NA	TRBV6-5	TRBJ2-7	NA
TGTGCCATCAGGGAGCGGATTGGAGACTATGGCTACACCTTC	CAIRERIGDYGYTF	14	NA	TRBV10-3	TRBJ1-2	NA
TGTGCCAGCAGTATCGTAGCGGGGCAAGGGGAGCTGTTTTTT	CASSIVAGQGELFF	14	few	TRBV28	TRBJ2-2	TRBD2
TGTGCCAGCAGTGGACAGTTGAACACTGAAGCTTTCTTT	CASSGQLNTEAFF	13	NA	TRBV2	TRBJ1-1	NA
TGTGCCAGCAGCAGACCCGAGGCGGGAAACACCATATATTTT	CASSRPEAGNTIYF	14	NA	TRBV9	TRBJ1-3	NA
TGTGCCAGCTCAGCACCGGGACTGGGAGAGACCCAGTACTTC	CASSAPGLGETQYF	14	NA	TRBV18	TRBJ2-5	NA
TGTGCCAGCAGTTTAGGACATCCCGGGGCCAACGTCCTGACTTTC	CASSLGHPGANVLTF	15	NA	TRBV7-3	TRBJ2-6	NA
TGTGCCAGCAGTGAAATGAGGGGCAATCAGCCCCAGCATTTT	CASSEMRGNQPQHF	14	NA	TRBV6-1	TRBJ1-5	NA
TGCGCCAGCAGCCCAGACAGGGGAGAGACCCAGTACTTC	CASSPDRGETQYF	13	NA	TRBV5-1	TRBJ2-5	TRBD1
TGTGCCAGCTCACCCCGCGATGAGCAGTTCTTC	CASSPRDEQFF	11	NA	TRBV18	TRBJ2-1	NA
TGTGCCAGTAGGGCTAGACAGACTGTTAACTATGGCTACACCTTC	CASRARQTVNYGYTF	15	NA	TRBV19	TRBJ1-2	NA
TGTGCCAGCAGCTTGGCCAGGGTAGGGCCCTACGAGCAGTACTTC	CASSLARVGPYEQYF	15	NA	TRBV5-4	TRBJ2-7	NA
TGCGCCAGCAGCCAGGGGGTTCCCCGGGTTGATGGCTACACCTTC	CASSQGVPRVDGYTF	15	NA	TRBV5-1	TRBJ1-2	TRBD1
TGTGCTAGCAGCCAAGGGACAGGGTTACTTCTGGATACGCAGTATTTT	CASSQGTGLLLDTQYF	16	NA	TRBV7-7	TRBJ2-3	TRBD1
TGCGCCAGCAGCTTGGGCGGGGGAGGCGTGGATGAGCAGTTCTTC	CASSLGGGGVDEQFF	15	NA	TRBV5-1	TRBJ2-1	TRBD2